This T cell receptor beta chain was sequenced in a study of blood T cell repertoires in COVID-19. Study-level information: Samples of COVID-19 (acute and convalescent) were obtained from the United States, Italy and Spain. T cells, B-cell-depleted T cells, or PBMCs provided the cDNA or gDNA that served as material.

Per the original methods: Estimation of nucleated cell counts relied on the amplification of reference gene primers. This table comes from immunoSEQ multiplex PCR, and its TCRdb copy is limited to in-frame clones, with some not included. V and J calls and clone size come straight from that table; D and trimming were deduced from the DNA. The table shows 350,000 or so clones, with approximately 82% occurring only once. V lost 5 bases to trimming and J lost 11 bases, with 22 bases between them. The germline V gene encodes CDR1 SSHAT and CDR2 FNYEAQ (reference sequence). The CDR3 is 15 amino acids. The rearrangement uses TRBV7-7 and TRBJ2-1; the D gene is possibly TRBD2 (6 bases). Sequenced material: peripheral blood. This TCR was recovered from a man younger than 45 with active or convalescent COVID-19. CDR3 DNA: TGTGCCAGCAGCGCCCCGGGACTCCGAGCCGGGCAGCAGTTCTTC. It translates to CASSAPGLRAGQQFF.